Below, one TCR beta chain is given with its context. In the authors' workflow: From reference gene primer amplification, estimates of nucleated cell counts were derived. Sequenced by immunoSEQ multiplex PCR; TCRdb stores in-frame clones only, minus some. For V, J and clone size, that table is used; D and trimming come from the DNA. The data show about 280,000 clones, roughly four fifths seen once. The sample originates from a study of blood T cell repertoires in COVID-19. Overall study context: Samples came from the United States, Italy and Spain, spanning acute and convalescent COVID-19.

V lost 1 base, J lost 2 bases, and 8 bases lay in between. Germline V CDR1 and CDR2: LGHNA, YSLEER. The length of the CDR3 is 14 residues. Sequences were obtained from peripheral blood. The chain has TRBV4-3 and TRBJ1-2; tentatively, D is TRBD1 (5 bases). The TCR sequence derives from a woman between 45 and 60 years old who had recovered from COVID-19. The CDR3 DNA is TGCGCCAGCAGCCAAGCCCAGGGCAACTATGGCTACACCTTC. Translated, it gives CASSQAQGNYGYTF.